These T cell receptor beta chains were read from a single sample in a study of blood T cell repertoires in COVID-19. TCRdb's copy holds only in-frame clones and misses some; the assay was immunoSEQ multiplex PCR. The sample has roughly 500,000 clones; over 75% are singletons. Sequenced: peripheral blood. Receptors originate from a human donor in a cohort sampled during active COVID-19. Both conserved end residues are part of each CDR3. A D gene is named only where the DNA matches it firmly. Clone size, where shown, is once, few, many, or a class for clones that have expanded.

TRBV7-2	.	TRBD2	TRBJ2-7	TGTGCCAGCAGCTTAGTCAATAGCGGGAGAGTTGGGCAGTACTTC	CASSLVNSGRVGQYF
TRBV12-3/TRBV12-4	.	TRBD1	TRBJ1-5	TGTGCCAGCGGGACAGCCGGGCAGCCCCAGCATTTT	CASGTAGQPQHF
TRBV2	.	TRBD2	TRBJ2-3	TGTGCCAGTCAGACTAGCGGGACTGCAGATACGCAGTATTTT	CASQTSGTADTQYF
TRBV7-9	few	TRBD1	TRBJ1-2	TGTGCCAGCGAAGGACAGGCCTATGGCTACACCTTC	CASEGQAYGYTF
TRBV11-2	.	.	TRBJ1-1	TGTGCCAGCAGTCAGGGGATGAACACTGAAGCTTTCTTT	CASSQGMNTEAFF
TRBV27	few	TRBD2	TRBJ2-7	TGTGCCAGCATCCCTAACTCTGGGGCGGGAGGGTGGTACGAGCAGTACTTC	CASIPNSGAGGWYEQYF
TRBV4-2	.	TRBD2	TRBJ2-5	TGTGCCAGCAGCGAAGGCGGTAGCGGGGGAGTGATGAGGGAGACCCAGTACTTC	CASSEGGSGGVMRETQYF
TRBV19	.	.	TRBJ1-4	TGTGCCAGTAGAACATTTCAGGGGAGTGGGGAAAAACTGTTTTTT	CASRTFQGSGEKLFF
TRBV18	.	TRBD1	TRBJ2-3	TGTGCCAGCTCACCAATTAAGGGACAGACAGATACGCAGTATTTT	CASSPIKGQTDTQYF
TRBV7-8	.	.	TRBJ1-1	TGTGCCAGCAGCCTTATTCAGGGAAAGGGAGCTTTCTTT	CASSLIQGKGAFF
TRBV19	.	TRBD1	TRBJ2-7	TGTGCCAGTAGTATTCCGGGACAGAGTTACGAGCAGTACTTC	CASSIPGQSYEQYF
TRBV19	.	TRBD2	TRBJ2-5	TGTGCCAGTTCGGTCCCGGGGGGAGAGACCCAGTACTTC	CASSVPGGETQYF
TRBV19	once	.	TRBJ1-1	TGTGCCAGTAGTAGCGCGGGGGGAGGGAACACTGAAGCTTTCTTT	CASSSAGGGNTEAFF
TRBV3-1/TRBV3-2	.	TRBD2	TRBJ2-1	TGTGCCAGCACCAAAAAGCGGGAGGGCTACAATGAGCAGTTCTTC	CASTKKREGYNEQFF
TRBV18	.	.	TRBJ1-2	TGTGCCAGCTCACCCCGGGGCGGGGGCGCCTATGGCTACACCTTC	CASSPRGGGAYGYTF
TRBV9	.	.	TRBJ1-5	TGTGCCAGCAGCGTAGGCCAGGGAACCGATCAGCCCCAGCATTTT	CASSVGQGTDQPQHF
TRBV5-4	.	.	TRBJ2-5	TGTGCCAGCAGCTTGGGCGGGATTGGACAAGAGACCCAGTACTTC	CASSLGGIGQETQYF
TRBV19	.	TRBD1	TRBJ2-2	TGTGCCAGTAGTATAGGAGGGACAGTTAACACCGGGGAGCTGTTTTTT	CASSIGGTVNTGELFF
TRBV29-1	.	.	TRBJ1-1	TGCAGCGTTTACAGGTCCTTGGGCACTGAAGCTTTCTTT	CSVYRSLGTEAFF
TRBV27	.	.	TRBJ1-1	TGTGCCAGCAGTTGGGGCGGAATAAACACTGAAGCTTTCTTT	CASSWGGINTEAFF
TRBV6-7	.	TRBD2	TRBJ2-6	TGTGCCGGCAGTCCCCCATGGCGGCTAGCGGGAAGTTCTGGGGCCAACGTCCTGACTTTC	CAGSPPWRLAGSSGANVLTF
TRBV5-1	.	.	TRBJ2-5	TGCGCCAGCAGCTTGGTAGGGGGAGAGACCCAGTACTTC	CASSLVGGETQYF
TRBV5-1	.	TRBD1	TRBJ2-3	TGCGCCAGCAGCCCGGACAGGGGGGAAGATACGCAGTATTTT	CASSPDRGEDTQYF
TRBV18	.	TRBD1	TRBJ1-2	TGTGCCAGCTCGGAGGACAGGTCCCATGGCTACACCTTC	CASSEDRSHGYTF
TRBV20-1	once	.	TRBJ2-3	TGCAGTGCTGCATTCGGGGACATTTTGTATTTT	CSAAFGDILYF
TRBV6-5	.	TRBD2	TRBJ2-7	TGTGCCAGCGGGCTAGCGGGAGCCGTCGAGCAGTACTTC	CASGLAGAVEQYF
TRBV9	.	.	TRBJ2-1	TGTGCCAGCAGCGTAGTTTACGAGACTTCCTACAATGAGCAGTTCTTC	CASSVVYETSYNEQFF
TRBV2	.	.	TRBJ1-5	TGTGCCAGCAGAGATCAGGGGATCCAGCATTTT	CASRDQGIQHF
TRBV19	.	TRBD1	TRBJ1-2	TGTGCCAGTAGCCCCAGGGGGCTTAGAGGCTACACCTTC	CASSPRGLRGYTF
TRBV9	few	TRBD1	TRBJ1-1	TGTGCCAGCAGCGTAGTTCCGACAGGGACGACTGAAGCTTTCTTT	CASSVVPTGTTEAFF
TRBV24-1	.	TRBD2	TRBJ2-3	TGTGCCACGGCGGGGACTAGCGGGAGGGCTAGCACAGATACGCAGTATTTT	CATAGTSGRASTDTQYF
TRBV9	.	TRBD1	TRBJ1-4	TGTGCCAGCAGTCCCGGGACAGGGGGTTATGAAAAACTGTTTTTT	CASSPGTGGYEKLFF
TRBV7-2	.	TRBD1	TRBJ1-3	TGTGCCAGCAGCGTCACAGGGGGCTCATCTGGAAACACCATATATTTT	CASSVTGGSSGNTIYF
TRBV19	.	TRBD2	TRBJ2-2	TGTGCCAGTAGTATGGGATTAGCGGGGCACACCGGGGAGCTGTTTTTT	CASSMGLAGHTGELFF
TRBV19	.	TRBD2	TRBJ2-1	TGTGCCAGTACACTAGCGGGGAGTAGGAATGAGCAGTTCTTC	CASTLAGSRNEQFF
TRBV2	.	.	TRBJ1-5	TGTGCCAGCAGTGAAGAGGGCAGGACTCGGGAGCCCCAGCATTTT	CASSEEGRTREPQHF
TRBV2	few	TRBD1	TRBJ1-5	TGTGCCAGCAGTGGTTCGAGGGGGCAAGGGAACAATCAGCCCCAGCATTTT	CASSGSRGQGNNQPQHF
TRBV5-6	.	TRBD2	TRBJ2-7	TGTGCCAGCAGGCCCCTAGCGGGAGGGCCAGGCGAGCAGTACTTC	CASRPLAGGPGEQYF
TRBV7-9	.	.	TRBJ2-5	TGTGCCAGCAGCGCCCGCCCGTACGGGGGACAAGAGACCCAGTACTTC	CASSARPYGGQETQYF
TRBV4-1	.	TRBD1	TRBJ1-1	TGCGCCAGCAGCCAGCAATCACAGGGGCCTACTGAAGCTTTCTTT	CASSQQSQGPTEAFF
TRBV9	.	.	TRBJ2-1	TGTGCCAGCAGCGTACAGACTCTCTCCAATGAGCAGTTCTTC	CASSVQTLSNEQFF
TRBV6-5	once	TRBD1	TRBJ1-1	TGTGCCAGCGGTCGACAGGGGGCAAACACTGAAGCTTTCTTT	CASGRQGANTEAFF
TRBV2	.	.	TRBJ1-4	TGTGCCAGCAGTGAAGCTTTGAATAGACAGATTACTGAAAAACTGTTTTTT	CASSEALNRQITEKLFF
TRBV2	.	.	TRBJ1-5	TGTGCCAGCAGGGTGGAGCAACTATTTAGCAATCAGCCCCAGCATTTT	CASRVEQLFSNQPQHF
TRBV27	.	.	TRBJ2-3	TGTGCCAGCAGTCAATCCCCCCCGAGGCATGGCACAGATACGCAGTATTTT	CASSQSPPRHGTDTQYF
TRBV3-1/TRBV3-2	.	TRBD1	TRBJ1-6	TGTGCCAGCAGCCAAGGACAGGGCCTAATTTCACCCCTCCACTTT	CASSQGQGLISPLHF
TRBV28	.	TRBD1	TRBJ2-7	TGTGCCACCGGGGGACAGGGGGCGATCTACGAGCAGTACTTC	CATGGQGAIYEQYF
TRBV5-1	.	.	TRBJ2-1	TGCGCCAGCAGCTCCCATGCTGTTAGCTCCTACAATGAGCAGTTCTTC	CASSSHAVSSYNEQFF
TRBV30	.	.	TRBJ1-6	TGTGCCTGGACCGGTGTAGGGGGTAATTCACCCCTCCACTTT	CAWTGVGGNSPLHF
TRBV12-3/TRBV12-4	once	TRBD1	TRBJ1-2	TGTGCCAGCAGTCGGTGGGACAGACGGACCAACTTC	CASSRWDRRTNF
TRBV9	.	.	TRBJ1-1	TGTGCCAGCTCGTTCGGAGGAATTAAGTCTGAAGCTTTCTTT	CASSFGGIKSEAFF
TRBV2	once	.	TRBJ1-5	TGTGCCAGCAGTTCAGGGGTTCAGCCCCAGCATTTT	CASSSGVQPQHF
TRBV5-4	.	TRBD1	TRBJ1-1	TGTGCCAGCAGCTTCCGGACAGGGGGCGCAAGGGCTTTCTTT	CASSFRTGGARAFF
TRBV28	.	.	TRBJ1-2	TGTGCCAGCAGCCCCCAGGGGTCTCTTATAGGCTACACCTTC	CASSPQGSLIGYTF
TRBV27	.	TRBD2	TRBJ2-3	TGTGCCAGCAGTCTGGGACTAGCGGGCGAGAGCGTAGGGGGTGAGGAATGGGCAGATACGCAGTATTTT	CASSLGLAGESVGGEEWADTQYF
TRBV18	.	.	TRBJ1-1	TGTGCCAGCTCACTCCTGACAGGGAACACTGAAGCTTTCTTT	CASSLLTGNTEAFF
TRBV10-3	.	.	TRBJ2-3	TGTGCCATCAGCGCGCGGGGAGGGGGGACAGATACGCAGTATTTT	CAISARGGGTDTQYF
TRBV27	.	.	TRBJ2-2	TGTGCCAGCAGTTTATTCCGGGGGACCGGGGAGCTGTTTTTT	CASSLFRGTGELFF